This T cell receptor beta chain was identified during a study of blood T cell repertoires in COVID-19. Germline V CDR1 and CDR2: ENHRY, SYGVKD. This CDR3 contains 14 residues. Trimming cost V 6 bases and J 5 bases; bases outside gene matches: 7. Using immunoSEQ multiplex PCR, the repertoire was profiled, and TCRdb retains in-frame clones only, with some absent. The sample lists about 88,000 clones; around nine tenths were seen once. There are a few counts of this clone. The sequence came from a man in his fifties or sixties with acute or convalescent COVID-19. Specimen: peripheral blood. The J gene is TRBJ2-3, the V gene TRBV10-3; 8 bases fit TRBD2. The CDR3 nucleotides are TGTGCCATCAGCCGGGAGGGCCGGGGAGATACGCAGTATTTT. This encodes CAISREGRGDTQYF.